These T cell receptor beta chains were read from a single sample in a study of T cell responses to AZD1222 COVID-19 vaccine. Assay: immunoSEQ multiplex PCR; the TCRdb copy retains only in-frame clones and omits some. The sample includes fewer than 85,000 clones, about 91% of them seen just once. The sequencing here drew on peripheral blood, taken on day 0 of MenACWY control vaccination. The receptors here all came from an adult in good health. Each CDR3 is given with its conserved first and last residue. Each record gives: V gene, J gene, D gene, CDR3 protein. D genes are given only for firm matches.

v_call: TRBV6-5
j_call: TRBJ1-2
d_call: .
cdr3_aa: CASSFLRNDYGYTF

v_call: TRBV10-3
j_call: TRBJ2-5
d_call: TRBD2
cdr3_aa: CAISELAGAQETQYF

v_call: TRBV5-8
j_call: TRBJ1-6
d_call: .
cdr3_aa: CASSLRGSPNSPLHF

v_call: TRBV27
j_call: TRBJ2-3
d_call: TRBD2
cdr3_aa: CASSLLQAGRTDTQYF

v_call: TRBV11-2
j_call: TRBJ2-2
d_call: .
cdr3_aa: CASSLGLAGGELFF

v_call: TRBV7-6
j_call: TRBJ1-1
d_call: .
cdr3_aa: CASSFGAENTEAFF

v_call: TRBV29-1
j_call: TRBJ2-1
d_call: TRBD2
cdr3_aa: CSVVPLAGAYNEQFF

v_call: TRBV5-1
j_call: TRBJ2-1
d_call: TRBD1
cdr3_aa: CASSQQGAFDNEQFF

v_call: TRBV15
j_call: TRBJ1-1
d_call: .
cdr3_aa: CATSRDRLGGLNTEAFF

v_call: TRBV7-9
j_call: TRBJ1-4
d_call: TRBD1
cdr3_aa: CASSLADRATNEKLFF

v_call: TRBV19
j_call: TRBJ1-2
d_call: .
cdr3_aa: CASRHQGANYGYTF

v_call: TRBV4-3
j_call: TRBJ1-4
d_call: TRBD1
cdr3_aa: CTSSRLQGANEKLFF

v_call: TRBV29-1
j_call: TRBJ2-3
d_call: TRBD2
cdr3_aa: CSSRLAGGSDTQYF

v_call: TRBV6-2/TRBV6-3
j_call: TRBJ1-4
d_call: TRBD1
cdr3_aa: CASSPRSGQGVEKLFF

v_call: TRBV7-6
j_call: TRBJ1-2
d_call: TRBD1
cdr3_aa: CASSLGQGAITPNYGYTF

v_call: TRBV20-1
j_call: TRBJ2-1
d_call: TRBD1
cdr3_aa: CSATGQRFF

v_call: TRBV6-5
j_call: TRBJ2-1
d_call: .
cdr3_aa: CASSYLQGSNEQFF

v_call: TRBV4-3
j_call: TRBJ2-3
d_call: .
cdr3_aa: CASSQDGSGSTDTQYF

v_call: TRBV5-1
j_call: TRBJ2-5
d_call: TRBD2
cdr3_aa: CASSLGSGGNQETQYF

v_call: TRBV2
j_call: TRBJ2-1
d_call: .
cdr3_aa: CASSDSRAYNEQFF

v_call: TRBV10-3
j_call: TRBJ2-3
d_call: .
cdr3_aa: CAISGGDIRLLYF

v_call: TRBV7-2
j_call: TRBJ1-6
d_call: TRBD1
cdr3_aa: CASSETGGAYSPLHF

v_call: TRBV27
j_call: TRBJ2-7
d_call: .
cdr3_aa: CASSLKALYEQYF

v_call: TRBV2
j_call: TRBJ2-1
d_call: TRBD1
cdr3_aa: CASSGDSYNEQFF

v_call: TRBV18
j_call: TRBJ1-3
d_call: .
cdr3_aa: CASSPREGTGNTIYF

v_call: TRBV7-2
j_call: TRBJ2-3
d_call: .
cdr3_aa: CASTSGPTDTQYF

v_call: TRBV24-1
j_call: TRBJ2-3
d_call: TRBD2
cdr3_aa: CATSAPGLAGGRARDTQYF

v_call: TRBV7-9
j_call: TRBJ2-3
d_call: .
cdr3_aa: CASSPGHSTDTQYF

v_call: TRBV11-1
j_call: TRBJ2-5
d_call: TRBD1
cdr3_aa: CASSLARTGMYQETQYF

v_call: TRBV24-1
j_call: TRBJ2-2
d_call: .
cdr3_aa: CATSSSGGELFF

v_call: TRBV10-2
j_call: TRBJ1-2
d_call: .
cdr3_aa: CASQETTGRIYGYTF

v_call: TRBV7-2
j_call: TRBJ1-1
d_call: .
cdr3_aa: CASSPPRSNTEAFF

v_call: TRBV6-5
j_call: TRBJ2-4
d_call: .
cdr3_aa: CASLRTDKNIQYF

v_call: TRBV3-1/TRBV3-2
j_call: TRBJ1-2
d_call: .
cdr3_aa: CASSLSGPVGANYGYTF

v_call: TRBV2
j_call: TRBJ1-5
d_call: .
cdr3_aa: CASSPPRVGNSNQPQHF

v_call: TRBV28
j_call: TRBJ2-7
d_call: .
cdr3_aa: CASSRGRLMAYEQYF

v_call: TRBV7-2
j_call: TRBJ2-5
d_call: .
cdr3_aa: CASSLIGGRETQYF

v_call: TRBV28
j_call: TRBJ1-5
d_call: .
cdr3_aa: CASSLRYQGTQPQHF

v_call: TRBV29-1
j_call: TRBJ1-5
d_call: .
cdr3_aa: CSVQDRPNQPQHF

v_call: TRBV7-3
j_call: TRBJ2-3
d_call: .
cdr3_aa: CASSPTVSTDTQYF

v_call: TRBV7-9
j_call: TRBJ1-1
d_call: .
cdr3_aa: CASVGSTEAFF

v_call: TRBV27
j_call: TRBJ2-7
d_call: .
cdr3_aa: CASSLLRGSSYEQYF

v_call: TRBV2
j_call: TRBJ1-6
d_call: .
cdr3_aa: CASSEWRGPKSPLHF

v_call: TRBV29-1
j_call: TRBJ2-2
d_call: .
cdr3_aa: CSVVGGHLGGELFF

v_call: TRBV10-3
j_call: TRBJ2-3
d_call: TRBD2
cdr3_aa: CAIRGTSGASTDTQYF

v_call: TRBV7-2
j_call: TRBJ1-6
d_call: .
cdr3_aa: CASSLVKGSPLHF

v_call: TRBV28
j_call: TRBJ1-2
d_call: .
cdr3_aa: CASSPPQSTGRYTF